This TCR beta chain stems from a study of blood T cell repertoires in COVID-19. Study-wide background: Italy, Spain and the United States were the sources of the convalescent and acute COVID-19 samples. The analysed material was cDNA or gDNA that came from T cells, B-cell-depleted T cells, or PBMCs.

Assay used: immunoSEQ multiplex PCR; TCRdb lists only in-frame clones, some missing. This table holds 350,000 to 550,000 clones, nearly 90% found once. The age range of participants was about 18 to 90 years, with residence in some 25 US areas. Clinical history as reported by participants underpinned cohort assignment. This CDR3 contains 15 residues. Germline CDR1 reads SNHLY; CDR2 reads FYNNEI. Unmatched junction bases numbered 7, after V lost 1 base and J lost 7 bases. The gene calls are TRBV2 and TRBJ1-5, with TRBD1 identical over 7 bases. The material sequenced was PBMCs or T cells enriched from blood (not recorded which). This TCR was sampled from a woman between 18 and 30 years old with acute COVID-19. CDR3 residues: CASSEVTGARQPQHF. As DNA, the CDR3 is TGTGCCAGCAGTGAAGTCACAGGGGCTCGACAGCCCCAGCATTTT.